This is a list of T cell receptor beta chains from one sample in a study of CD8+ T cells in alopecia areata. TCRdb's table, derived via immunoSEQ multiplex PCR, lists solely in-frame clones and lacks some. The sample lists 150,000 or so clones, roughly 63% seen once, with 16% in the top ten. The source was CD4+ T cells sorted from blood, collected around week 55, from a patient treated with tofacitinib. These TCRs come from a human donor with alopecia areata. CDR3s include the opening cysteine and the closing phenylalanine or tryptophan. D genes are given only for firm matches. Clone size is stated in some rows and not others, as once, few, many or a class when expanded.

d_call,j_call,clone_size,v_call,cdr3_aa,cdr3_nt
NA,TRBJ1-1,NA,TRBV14,CASSQVRPLNTEAFF,TGTGCCAGCAGCCAAGTCCGTCCCCTGAACACTGAAGCTTTCTTT
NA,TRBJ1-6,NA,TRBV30,CAWDRKSSYNSPLHF,TGTGCCTGGGACAGGAAGAGCTCCTATAATTCACCCCTCCACTTT
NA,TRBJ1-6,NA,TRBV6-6,CATTSAAYNSPLHF,TGTGCCACGACTAGCGCCGCCTATAATTCACCCCTCCACTTT
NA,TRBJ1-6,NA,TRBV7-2,CASRRDSPSPLHF,TGTGCCAGCCGCAGGGACTCACCCTCGCCCCTCCACTTT
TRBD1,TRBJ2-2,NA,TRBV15,CATSRDILAFGTGSTGELFF,TGTGCCACCAGCAGAGATATTCTCGCCTTCGGGACAGGGTCCACCGGGGAGCTGTTTTTT
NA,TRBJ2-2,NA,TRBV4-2,CASSQVGVVNTGELFF,TGTGCCAGCAGCCAAGTGGGGGTAGTGAACACCGGGGAGCTGTTTTTT
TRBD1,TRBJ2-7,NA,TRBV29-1,CSVESRTGASYEQYF,TGCAGCGTTGAATCACGGACAGGGGCCTCCTACGAGCAGTACTTC
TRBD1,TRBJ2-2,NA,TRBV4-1,CASSQPGQGTDTGELFF,TGCGCCAGCAGCCAACCAGGACAGGGGACGGACACCGGGGAGCTGTTTTTT
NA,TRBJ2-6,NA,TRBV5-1,CASRRDSGANVLTF,TGCGCCAGCAGGAGGGACTCTGGGGCCAACGTCCTGACTTTC
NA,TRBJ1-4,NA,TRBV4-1,CASSQAGPGNEKLFF,TGCGCCAGCAGCCAAGCAGGACCGGGGAATGAAAAACTGTTTTTT
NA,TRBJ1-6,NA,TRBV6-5,CASSDGTGDPLLHF,TGTGCCAGCAGTGACGGGACGGGAGATCCTCTGCTCCACTTT
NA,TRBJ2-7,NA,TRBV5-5,CASSLRWEQYF,TGTGCCAGCAGCTTGAGATGGGAGCAGTACTTC
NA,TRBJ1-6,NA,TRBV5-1,CASSLVWADSPLHF,TGCGCCAGCAGCTTGGTTTGGGCTGATTCACCCCTCCACTTT
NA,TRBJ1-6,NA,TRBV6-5,CASSPPGGALHF,TGTGCCAGCAGTCCCCCCGGGGGGGCCCTCCACTTT
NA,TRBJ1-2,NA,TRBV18,CASSSDPQGIKGYTF,TGTGCCAGCTCATCTGACCCACAGGGTATAAAGGGCTACACCTTC
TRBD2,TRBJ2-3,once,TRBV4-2,CASRLRGGGNTDTQYF,TGTGCCAGCAGATTGCGCGGCGGGGGGAACACAGATACGCAGTATTTT
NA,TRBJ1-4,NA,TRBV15,CATSRAQGSEKLFF,TGTGCCACCAGCAGAGCCCAGGGGAGTGAAAAACTGTTTTTT
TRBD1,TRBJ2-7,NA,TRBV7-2,CASSLQGAYEQYF,TGTGCCAGCAGCTTACAGGGGGCCTACGAGCAGTACTTC
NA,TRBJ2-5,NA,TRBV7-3,CASSPTGYEETQYF,TGTGCCAGCAGCCCAACAGGCTACGAAGAGACCCAGTACTTC
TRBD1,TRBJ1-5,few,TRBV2,CASSGTGGIQPQHF,TGTGCCAGCAGTGGGACAGGGGGAATTCAGCCCCAGCATTTT
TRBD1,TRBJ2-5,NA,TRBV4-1,CASSQVWDSQETQYF,TGCGCCAGCAGCCAAGTGTGGGACAGTCAAGAGACCCAGTACTTC
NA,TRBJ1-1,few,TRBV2,CASSVGGSTEAFF,TGTGCCAGCAGTGTAGGGGGTAGCACTGAAGCTTTCTTT
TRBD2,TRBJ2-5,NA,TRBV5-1,CASSSNRLAGGIETQYF,TGCGCCAGCAGCTCGAACCGACTAGCGGGGGGTATAGAGACCCAGTACTTC
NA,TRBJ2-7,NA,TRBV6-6,CASSYPGTQIEQYF,TGTGCCAGCAGTTACCCCGGGACGCAGATTGAGCAGTACTTC
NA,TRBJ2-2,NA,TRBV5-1,CASSTTVNTGELFF,TGCGCCAGCAGCACGACCGTGAACACCGGGGAGCTGTTTTTT
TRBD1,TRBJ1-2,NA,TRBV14,CASSLRVGGGGYTF,TGTGCCAGCAGCCTCCGGGTAGGGGGCGGTGGCTACACCTTC
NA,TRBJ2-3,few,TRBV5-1,CASSLEGTDTQYF,TGCGCCAGCAGCTTGGAGGGCACAGATACGCAGTATTTT
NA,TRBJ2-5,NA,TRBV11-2,CASSPPAAVETQYF,TGTGCCAGCAGCCCCCCCGCGGCAGTAGAGACCCAGTACTTC
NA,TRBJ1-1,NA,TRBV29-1,CSVAHDRNTEAFF,TGCAGCGTTGCCCACGACAGGAACACTGAAGCTTTCTTT
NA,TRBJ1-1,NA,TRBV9,CASSVDRTTEAFF,TGTGCCAGCAGCGTAGATCGAACCACTGAAGCTTTCTTT